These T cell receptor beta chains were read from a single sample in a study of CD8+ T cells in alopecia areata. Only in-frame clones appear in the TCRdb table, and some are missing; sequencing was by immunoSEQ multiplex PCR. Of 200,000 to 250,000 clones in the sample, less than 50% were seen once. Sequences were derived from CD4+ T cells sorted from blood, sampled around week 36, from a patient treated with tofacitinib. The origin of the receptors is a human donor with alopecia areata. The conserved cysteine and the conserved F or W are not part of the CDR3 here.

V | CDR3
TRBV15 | ATSRDRNYEQY
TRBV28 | ASSLDSRSYEQY
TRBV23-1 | ASSHPHLGTGGNQPQH
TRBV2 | ASSRGPYEQY
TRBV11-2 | ASSLSGNTIY
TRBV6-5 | ASRTGPEAF
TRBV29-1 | SARTSGRAAKNIQY
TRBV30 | ASGGLNTGELF
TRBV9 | ASSPSGRAGYEQY
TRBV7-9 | ASSLGGRGTEAF
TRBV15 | ATSRFGLADPTDTQY